The clone carrying this TCR beta chain was counted a few times. The sample originates from a study of beta chain features in type 1 diabetes. The single heparinised draw taken from each donor contained about 120 mL of blood on average. Expressed TCRB transcripts were sequenced because the entire RNA isolate underwent reverse transcription. TCRdb keeps only in-frame clones here, not all; method: immunoSEQ multiplex PCR. The sample lists fewer than 400,000 clones; around 7.6% were seen once. After removal of 2 bases from V and 0 bases from J, the junction contained 6 bases not matched to a gene. This CDR3 comprises 16 residues. Per germline, CDR1 SGHNT and CDR2 YYREEE (reference sequence).

This TCR derives from a woman aged 18-30 years in good health. Sequenced: central memory CD4+ T cells from blood. V usage is TRBV5-4 and J usage is TRBJ2-3; TRBD2 matches at 7 bases. In nucleotides, the CDR3 is TGTGCCAGCAGCTTAGGGAGCGGGGCCAGCACAGATACGCAGTATTTT. This codes for CASSLGSGASTDTQYF.